The clone carrying this T cell receptor beta chain was seen ten or more times. Its matching antigen is unknown. This entry belongs to a study of T cell repertoires in cytomegalovirus infection. As for the study in general: Public TCR beta signature analysis indicated the presence of both CMV infection and matching HLA type. General study results and limits: In two of eight donors, the top clonotype was HLA-C-restricted CMV-specific.

TCRdb analysed the reads with MiXCR anew, one entry per CDR3 protein. The sample has approximately 290,000 distinct CDR3 sequences; about 26% are singletons. Per germline, CDR1 SGHTA and CDR2 FQGNSA. V dropped 3 bases and J dropped 7; count of bases not matched to a gene: 7. CDR3 length: 16 amino acids. The sequence was obtained from a human donor in good health (CMV status not recorded). Some clones in this sample may be carry-over from other donors' samples. The sequencing sample was made of PBMCs. The chain recombines TRBV7-2 with TRBJ1-5; 12 nucleotides align to TRBD1. CDR3 sequence: CASSFTGTGGSQPQHF. In DNA, the CDR3 is TGTGCCAGCAGCTTTACTGGGACAGGGGGCAGCCAGCCCCAGCATTTT. Variable domain in full (rest from reference TRBV7-2 and TRBJ1-5): GAGVSQSPSNKVTEKGKDVELRCDPISGHTALYWYRQSLGQGLEFLIYFQGNSAPDKSGLPSDRFSAERTGGSVSTLTIQRTQQEDSAVYLCASSFTGTGGSQPQHFGDGTRLSIL.